Each of the 31 T cell receptor beta chains below was sequenced from the same sample in a study of blood T cell repertoires in COVID-19. Sequencing was performed with immunoSEQ multiplex PCR; in TCRdb, only in-frame clones are kept and a portion is missing. The sample includes fewer than 200,000 clones, approximately 74% of them seen just once. Sequencing input: peripheral blood. The receptor source for this set is an elderly woman with acute or convalescent COVID-19.

This rearrangement joins TRBV6-5 to TRBJ1-1, with TRBD1 matching over 7 bases. The germline gives CDR1 MNHEY, CDR2 SVGAGI. The CDR3 length is 14 residues. The V segment lost 4 bases and the J segment 3 bases; nucleotides outside the gene matches: 5. The CDR3 nucleotides read TGTGCCAGCAGTTTACAGGGGAAAGACACTGAAGCTTTCTTT. Its translation: CASSLQGKDTEAFF.

This clone was recorded only once. V and J are TRBV18 and TRBJ2-7; 9 positions agree with TRBD2. The CDR3 extends over 18 amino acids. Germline lookup yields CDR1 KGHSH and CDR2 LQKENI. With 3 bases clipped from V and 1 base from J, the junction kept 13 bases outside the gene matches. CDR3 protein: CASSPRGVSGSTSYEQYF. DNA of the CDR3: TGTGCCAGCTCACCTCGGGGGGTTAGCGGGAGTACTTCCTACGAGCAGTACTTC.

The rearrangement uses TRBV7-9 and TRBJ2-5; D is undetermined. In germline, CDR1 is SEHNR, CDR2 FQNEAQ (reference sequence). Trimming took 2 bases from V and 5 from J, leaving 6 bases between them. This CDR3 has 12 residues. The CDR3 protein is CASSLIIETQYF. Written as DNA, the CDR3 is TGTGCCAGCAGCTTAATCATTGAGACCCAGTACTTC.

The genes are TRBV19 and TRBJ2-7; 10 nucleotides match TRBD1. V lost 3 bases, J lost 3 bases, and 5 bases stayed unmatched. Germline V gives CDR1 LNHDA, CDR2 SQIVND (reference sequence). The length of the CDR3 is 15 residues. The CDR3 protein is CASSITGQGGYEQYF. For the CDR3, the DNA is TGTGCCAGTAGTATCACAGGACAGGGGGGCTACGAGCAGTACTTC.

This clone was observed once. This chain connects TRBV19 to TRBJ2-7, with 7 bases that match TRBD2. This CDR3 is built from 16 residues. From germline, CDR1 is LNHDA and CDR2 SQIVND (reference sequence). The J segment lost 2 bases and the V segment lost 4 bases, leaving 11 bases of the junction unmatched. CDR3 coding DNA: TGTGCCAGTAGTACCGGTTACGGGGGGAACCCCTACGAGCAGTACTTC. Protein sequence: CASSTGYGGNPYEQYF.

J is TRBJ1-2 and V is TRBV6-5, with D possibly matching TRBD1 (5 bases). The CDR3 covers 15 residues. Germline CDR1 MNHEY, CDR2 SVGAGI. V lost 6 bases, J lost 7 bases, and 21 bases lay in between. The CDR3 protein is CASRGQGVDPGGYTF. The CDR3 nucleotides read TGTGCCAGCAGAGGTCAGGGCGTGGATCCCGGTGGCTACACCTTC.

This clone has more than one count but fewer than ten. This rearrangement joins TRBV5-1 to TRBJ1-1, with unresolved D. The CDR3 covers 14 residues. The V end was cut by 7 bases, the J end by 0 bases, with 13 bases between. Per germline, CDR1 SGHRS and CDR2 YFSETQ. In DNA form, the CDR3 reads TGCGCCAGCGGGCTTGAAGTTATGAACACTGAAGCTTTCTTT. Amino acid sequence: CASGLEVMNTEAFF.

This clone was detected once. In DNA, the CDR3 is TGTGCCAGTAGCACAGGGGGCCAGCCCCAGCATTTT. Residues: CASSTGGQPQHF. The chain employs TRBV19 and TRBJ1-5, with TRBD1 matching 9 bases. Germline-derived CDR1 and CDR2 are LNHDA and SQIVND (reference sequence). CDR3 length: 12 residues. Trimming at V came to 6 bases and at J to 7 bases, leaving 1 base not matched to a gene.

This clone was observed a handful of times. V is TRBV5-4 and J is TRBJ1-1; 9 bases match TRBD1. There are 15 residues in the CDR3. The V and J ends lost 4 bases and 0 bases, in that order; junction bases with no gene match: 4. Germline V gene lookup returns CDR1 SGHNT and CDR2 YYREEE (reference sequence). The CDR3 reads CASSIQGALNTEAFF. CDR3 DNA sequence: TGTGCCAGCAGCATACAGGGGGCGTTGAACACTGAAGCTTTCTTT.

DNA for the CDR3: TGTGCCAGCAGCCCCCAGCCAGACAGTCAAGAGACCCAGTACTTC. Amino acid sequence: CASSPQPDSQETQYF. The chain uses TRBV6-6 and TRBJ2-5; D is possibly TRBD1 (5 bases). The CDR3 sequence is 15 residues long. V lost 6 bases, J lost 2 bases, and 16 bases lay in between. Germline CDR1 MNHNY, CDR2 SVGAGI (reference sequence).

The rearrangement uses TRBV27 and TRBJ1-1; D unresolved. Trimming took 5 bases from V and 0 from J, leaving 10 bases between them. The CDR3 consists of 14 residues. Germline CDR1 MNHEY, CDR2 SMNVEV (reference sequence). CDR3 DNA sequence: TGTGCCAGCAGTCCCGGGTGGGTGAACACTGAAGCTTTCTTT. Its protein product is CASSPGWVNTEAFF.

J is TRBJ2-1 and V is TRBV19; D might be TRBD1 (5 bases). Trimming cost V 7 bases and J 5 bases, with 21 bases left between them. The V gene's germline CDR1 is LNHDA and CDR2 SQIVND (reference sequence). The CDR3 is 16 residues long. Written as DNA, the CDR3 is TGTGCCAGTAATAGGGGAAAGTTACCAGGTCACAATGAGCAGTTCTTC. It translates to CASNRGKLPGHNEQFF.

This rearrangement joins TRBV5-1 to TRBJ1-1, with D possibly TRBD1 on 6 matching bases. Germline-derived CDR1 and CDR2 are SGHRS and YFSETQ. The CDR3 extends over 13 amino acids. V lost 4 bases and J lost 7, with 14 bases in between. The CDR3 is CASSGTWGDEAFF. As DNA, the CDR3 is TGCGCCAGCAGCGGGACATGGGGTGATGAAGCTTTCTTT.

The chain recombines TRBV2 with TRBJ2-5, with 8 bases aligning to TRBD2. V trimming: 3 bases; J trimming: 5 bases; junction bases outside the gene matches: 8. This CDR3 has 15 amino acids. Germline V gene lookup returns CDR1 SNHLY and CDR2 FYNNEI. The CDR3 DNA reads TGTGCCAGCAGTGAGCAGGGCCCGGGAGGGGAGACCCAGTACTTC. Its translation is CASSEQGPGGETQYF. Full variable domain (outside the CDR3, taken from reference TRBV2 and TRBJ2-5): EPEVTQTPSHQVTQMGQEVILRCVPISNHLYFYWYRQILGQKVEFLVSFYNNEISEKSEIFDDQFSVERPDGSNFTLKIRSTKLEDSAMYFCASSEQGPGGETQYFGPGTRLLVL.

This clone is a singleton in its sample. The chain couples TRBV19 to TRBJ2-7, with 10 bases aligning to TRBD1. The V gene's germline CDR1 is LNHDA and CDR2 SQIVND (reference sequence). V was pared by 3 bases and J by 1 base, with 12 bases of the junction left unmatched. The CDR3 consists of 18 residues. The CDR3 sequence is CASSIKNGQGGNSYEQYF. The CDR3 DNA sequence: TGTGCCAGTAGTATCAAAAATGGACAGGGGGGGAATTCCTACGAGCAGTACTTC.

This clone was counted only a few times. CDR3 nucleotide sequence: TGTGCCAGCTCACCACCTGAGACCAAAAACATTCAGTACTTC. Translation gives CASSPPETKNIQYF. This sequence joins TRBV18 and TRBJ2-4; unclear D gene. V lost 0 bases to trimming and J lost 2 bases, with 5 bases between them. This CDR3 has 14 residues. Per the germline V gene, CDR1 is KGHSH and CDR2 is LQKENI.

The chain carries TRBV4-2 and TRBJ2-1; 7 positions match TRBD2. V shed 3 bases and J 4 bases; nucleotides not matched to a gene: 3. Germline V gene sequence: CDR1 LGHNA, CDR2 YNFKEQ. CDR3 size: 14 residues. The CDR3: CASSQTSTYNEQFF. In DNA, the CDR3 is TGTGCCAGCAGCCAGACTAGCACTTACAATGAGCAGTTCTTC.

This clone has just one count. V is TRBV18 and J is TRBJ1-1; tentative D call: TRBD1 (6 bases). CDR1 and CDR2 from the germline V gene are KGHSH and LQKENI. This CDR3 spans 13 amino acids. V was shortened by 5 bases and J by 4 bases, with 11 bases between the two germline ends. The CDR3: CASSFDRRTEAFF. Written as DNA, the CDR3 is TGTGCCAGCTCATTCGACAGGCGCACTGAAGCTTTCTTT.

This clone appeared a few times. This sequence joins TRBV5-1 and TRBJ2-5; 9 bases agree with TRBD2. CDR1 SGHRS and CDR2 YFSETQ come from the germline V gene. V shed 0 bases, J shed 1 base, and the junction held 4 bases outside the gene matches. CDR3 length: 16 residues. The CDR3 loop is CASSLGASGIQETQYF. As DNA, the CDR3 is TGCGCCAGCAGCTTGGGGGCTAGCGGGATCCAAGAGACCCAGTACTTC.

The CDR3 DNA reads as TGTGCCAGCAGCCCAACAGGACAGGGGCGTACCTACGAGCAGTACTTC. It translates to CASSPTGQGRTYEQYF. The chain recombines TRBV11-2 with TRBJ2-7; the match to TRBD1 covers 9 bases. Germline V lookup: CDR1 SGHAT, CDR2 FQNNGV. The CDR3 covers 16 residues. Trimming cost V 5 bases and J 2 bases; bases outside gene matches: 10.

This clone was detected once. This chain links TRBV6-5 with TRBJ1-1; 7 nucleotides match TRBD1. Germline values: CDR1 MNHEY, CDR2 SVGAGI. The J segment lost 10 bases and the V segment lost 7 bases, leaving 6 bases of the junction unmatched. CDR3 length equals 11 residues. CDR3 sequence: CASKFNRGAFF. The DNA for the CDR3 is TGTGCCAGCAAGTTCAACAGGGGAGCTTTCTTT.

This clone has more than one count but fewer than ten. V gene TRBV5-1 combines with J gene TRBJ2-3, with D unresolved. V gave up 0 bases and J gave up 1 base, with 6 bases separating them. Germline-derived CDR1 and CDR2 are SGHRS and YFSETQ. There are 14 residues in the CDR3. The CDR3 spells CASSLEAGTDTQYF. The CDR3 nucleotides read TGCGCCAGCAGCTTGGAGGCGGGCACAGATACGCAGTATTTT.

This chain uses TRBV2 with TRBJ2-2; 8 nucleotides agree with TRBD1. Unmatched junction bases numbered 7, after V lost 6 bases and J lost 4 bases. CDR1 is SNHLY, CDR2 FYNNEI, per germline. The CDR3 length is 15 residues. The DNA of the CDR3 is TGTGCCAGCAGGCCCCGGACAGGGCTCACCGGGGAGCTGTTTTTT. Translation gives CASRPRTGLTGELFF.

This chain links TRBV18 with TRBJ2-6; possibly TRBD2 for D (8 bases). The length of the CDR3 is 18 residues. Germline values: CDR1 KGHSH, CDR2 LQKENI. V gave up 3 bases and J gave up 1 base, with 16 bases separating them. The CDR3 loop is CASSPSGGGSSGANVLTF. The CDR3 bases are TGTGCCAGCTCACCCTCGGGAGGGGGCAGTTCTGGGGCCAACGTCCTGACTTTC.

This clone was counted only a few times. The V call is TRBV2, the J call TRBJ2-1; 12 bases line up with TRBD2. Trimming cost V 7 bases and J 10 bases; bases outside gene matches: 8. CDR1 and CDR2 from the germline V gene are SNHLY and FYNNEI. This CDR3 spans 14 amino acids. Here the CDR3 DNA reads TGTGCCAGCACCAAACGACTAGCGGGAGACGAGCAGTTCTTC. Encoded protein: CASTKRLAGDEQFF.

This chain links TRBV4-3 with TRBJ1-3, with D hard to call. This CDR3 spans 18 amino acids. V was trimmed by 0 bases and J by 0 bases, leaving 15 bases between them. The germline CDR1 and CDR2 sequences are LGHNA and YSLEER. In nucleotides, the CDR3 is TGCGCCAGCAGCCAAGATCGGCCCAGCGATATCTCTGGAAACACCATATATTTT. It translates to CASSQDRPSDISGNTIYF.

This clone was counted between two and nine times. This sequence joins TRBV6-2 or TRBV6-3 and TRBJ2-7; no firm D call. V was clipped by 5 bases and J by 4 bases, with 9 bases between them. This CDR3 comprises 12 residues. The V gene's germline CDR1 is MNHEY and CDR2 SVGEGT. The CDR3 bases are TGTGCCAGCAGTACGACTGGTTACGAGCAGTACTTC. This gives the protein CASSTTGYEQYF.

The chain uses TRBV7-2 and TRBJ2-5, with 8 bases fitting TRBD2. Looked up from germline, CDR1 is SGHTA and CDR2 is FQGNSA. J lost 0 bases, V lost 1 base, and 4 bases had no gene match. The CDR3 contains 16 residues. The CDR3 protein is CASSLGAGGDQETQYF. CDR3 sequence (DNA): TGTGCCAGCAGCTTAGGGGCGGGGGGCGACCAAGAGACCCAGTACTTC.

The genes are TRBV7-9 and TRBJ2-5; 10 nucleotides match TRBD1. The length of the CDR3 is 14 residues. Trimming cost V 5 bases and J 4 bases; bases outside gene matches: 4. Germline V CDR1 and CDR2: SEHNR, FQNEAQ (reference sequence). CDR3 nucleotides: TGTGCCAGCAGCACGGGACAGGGGATAGAGACCCAGTACTTC. Residues: CASSTGQGIETQYF.

The genes are TRBV28 and TRBJ2-5; TRBD1 aligns across 8 bases. This CDR3 region has 16 residues. Germline V gene sequence: CDR1 MDHEN, CDR2 SYDVKM. The trim removed 6 bases at V and 0 bases at J, leaving 9 bases unmatched. CDR3 sequence: CASSQPGTGDQETQYF. The CDR3 DNA sequence: TGTGCCAGCAGCCAACCCGGGACAGGAGACCAAGAGACCCAGTACTTC.

In this sample, this clone turned up once. The chain employs TRBV28 and TRBJ1-4, with D unresolved. The CDR3 has 14 residues. V gave up 1 base and J gave up 2 bases, with 5 bases separating them. Germline V gene data show CDR1 as MDHEN and CDR2 as SYDVKM. The CDR3 sequence: CASSLSLTNEKLFF. In DNA, the CDR3 is TGTGCCAGCAGTTTATCCTTGACTAATGAAAAACTGTTTTTT.